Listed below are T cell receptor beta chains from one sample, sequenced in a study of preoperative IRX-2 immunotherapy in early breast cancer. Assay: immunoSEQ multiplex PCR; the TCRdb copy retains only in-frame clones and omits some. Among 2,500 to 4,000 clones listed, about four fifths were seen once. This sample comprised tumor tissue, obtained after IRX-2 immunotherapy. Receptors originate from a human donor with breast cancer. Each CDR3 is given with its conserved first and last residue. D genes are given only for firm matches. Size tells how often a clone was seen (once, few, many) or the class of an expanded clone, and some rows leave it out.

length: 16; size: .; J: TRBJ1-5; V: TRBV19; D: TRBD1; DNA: TGTGCCAGTAGTAGGCTAGGGGGCCTGTGGGATCAGCCCCAGCATTTT; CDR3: CASSRLGGLWDQPQHF
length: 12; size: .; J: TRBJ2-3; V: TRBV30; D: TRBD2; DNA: TGTGCCTCCGAAACGCGGGGGGCTGGGCAGTATTTT; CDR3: CASETRGAGQYF
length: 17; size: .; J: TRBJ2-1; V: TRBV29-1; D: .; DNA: TGCAGCGTTGAAGAGCCTGGTGGGCCCTCCTCCTACAATGAGCAGTTCTTC; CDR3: CSVEEPGGPSSYNEQFF
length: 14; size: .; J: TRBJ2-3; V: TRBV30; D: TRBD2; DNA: TGTGCCTGGAGTGGACTAGCTGGAATGAATACGCAGTATTTT; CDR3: CAWSGLAGMNTQYF
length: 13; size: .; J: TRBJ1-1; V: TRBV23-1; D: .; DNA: TGCGCCAGCAGCTTGCAAACCCCCACTGAAGCTTTCTTT; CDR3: CASSLQTPTEAFF
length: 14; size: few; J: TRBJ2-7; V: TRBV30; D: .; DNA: TGTGCCTGGAGTGTACATAGCCTCTCCTACGAGCAGTACTTC; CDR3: CAWSVHSLSYEQYF
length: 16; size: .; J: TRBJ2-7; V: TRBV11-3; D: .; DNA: TGTGCCAGCAGCCCCTCCCCAGGGTCAGGGTTCTACGAGCAGTACTTC; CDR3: CASSPSPGSGFYEQYF
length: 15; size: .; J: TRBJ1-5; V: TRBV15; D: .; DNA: TGTGCCACCAGCGGAGGGACGGCCGGCGGTCAGCCCCAGCATTTT; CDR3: CATSGGTAGGQPQHF
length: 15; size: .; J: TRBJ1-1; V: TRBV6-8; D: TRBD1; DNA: TGTGCCAGCAGGGACCGGGACAGGGATTTGACTGAAGCTTTCTTT; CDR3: CASRDRDRDLTEAFF
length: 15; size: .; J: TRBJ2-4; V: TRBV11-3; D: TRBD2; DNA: TGTGCCAGCAGCTTACTAGCGGGGGGGCCGGACATTCAGTACTTC; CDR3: CASSLLAGGPDIQYF
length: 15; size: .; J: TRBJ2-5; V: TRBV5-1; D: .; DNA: TGCGCCAGCAGCTTGGAGGGGTCGCAGGAAGAGACCCAGTACTTC; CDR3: CASSLEGSQEETQYF
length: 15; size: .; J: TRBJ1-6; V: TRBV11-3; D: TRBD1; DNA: TGTGCCAGCAGCTTGACAGGGAAAATTGGTTCACCCCTCCACTTT; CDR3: CASSLTGKIGSPLHF
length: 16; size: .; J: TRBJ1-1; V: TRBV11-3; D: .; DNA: TGTGCCAGCAGAGAAACGCGTCAAACCTGGGGCACTGAAGCTTTCTTT; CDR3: CASRETRQTWGTEAFF
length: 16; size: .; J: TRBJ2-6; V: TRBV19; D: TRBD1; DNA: TGTGCCAGTAGTGTCCGGACAGGGCCCGGGGCCAACGTCCTGACTTTC; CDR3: CASSVRTGPGANVLTF
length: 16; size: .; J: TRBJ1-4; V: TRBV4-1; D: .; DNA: TGCGCCAGCAGCCTCCAGGTCGGGATGACTAATGAAAAACTGTTTTTT; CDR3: CASSLQVGMTNEKLFF
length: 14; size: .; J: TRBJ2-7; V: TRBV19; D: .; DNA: TGTGCCAGTAGTATAACAGGAGCTAACTATGAGCAGTACTTC; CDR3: CASSITGANYEQYF
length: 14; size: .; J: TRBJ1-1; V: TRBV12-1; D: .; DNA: TGTGCCAGCAGCTTGGTAGGCAGTCCCAGGGCCGCTTTCTTT; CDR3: CASSLVGSPRAAFF
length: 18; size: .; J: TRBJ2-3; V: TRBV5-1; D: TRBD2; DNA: TGCGCCAGCAGCTGGGGGACTAGCGGCGCCGCCTCCACAGATACGCAGTATTTT; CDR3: CASSWGTSGAASTDTQYF
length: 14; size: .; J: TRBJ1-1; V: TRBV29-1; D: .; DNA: TGCAGCGCCAGGGGTAGTTTTGTGCAAACTGAAGCTTTCTTT; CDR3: CSARGSFVQTEAFF
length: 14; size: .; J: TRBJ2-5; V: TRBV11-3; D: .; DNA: TGTGCCAGCAGGTCCCTGGAGGGTGGAGAGACCCAGTACTTC; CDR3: CASRSLEGGETQYF
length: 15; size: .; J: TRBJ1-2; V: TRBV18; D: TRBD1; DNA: TGTGCCAGCTCACCCGGGACAGGCGGCAGCGGGGGCTACACCTTC; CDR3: CASSPGTGGSGGYTF
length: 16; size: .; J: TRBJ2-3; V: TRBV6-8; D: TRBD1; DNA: TGTGCCAGCAGGGGATGGGGACAGACGCGACCAGATACGCAGTATTTT; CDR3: CASRGWGQTRPDTQYF
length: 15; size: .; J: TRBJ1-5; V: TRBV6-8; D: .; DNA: TGTGCCAGCAGCATATACAGGAATAGCAATCAGCCCCAGCATTTT; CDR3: CASSIYRNSNQPQHF
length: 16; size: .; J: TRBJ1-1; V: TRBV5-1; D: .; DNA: TGCGCCAGCAGCCAGTCGTTGGCAGGGATGAACACTGAAGCTTTCTTT; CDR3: CASSQSLAGMNTEAFF
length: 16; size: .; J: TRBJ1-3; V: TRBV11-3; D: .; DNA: TGTGCCAGCAGGCGAGGTAGTCTTTTCTCTGGAAACACCATATATTTT; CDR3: CASRRGSLFSGNTIYF
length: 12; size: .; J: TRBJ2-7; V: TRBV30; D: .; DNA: TGTGCCTGGAGTTACGGCTCCTACGAGCAGTACTTC; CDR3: CAWSYGSYEQYF
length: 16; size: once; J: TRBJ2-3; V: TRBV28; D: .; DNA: TGTGCCAGCAGTTTATGGGCAGGGGCGGAGACAGATACGCAGTATTTT; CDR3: CASSLWAGAETDTQYF
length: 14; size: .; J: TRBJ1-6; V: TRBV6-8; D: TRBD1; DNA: TGTGCCATCAGTGACTCAGGGGGCTATTCACCCCTCCACTTT; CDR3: CAISDSGGYSPLHF
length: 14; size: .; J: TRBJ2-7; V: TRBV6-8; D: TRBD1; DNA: TGTGCCAGCACTATACCAGGGGGACCCTACGAGCAGTACTTC; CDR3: CASTIPGGPYEQYF
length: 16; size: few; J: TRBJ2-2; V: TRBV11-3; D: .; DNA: TGTGCCAGCGAGGTTTTTGGCGGCTTGAACACCGGGGAGCTGTTTTTT; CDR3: CASEVFGGLNTGELFF
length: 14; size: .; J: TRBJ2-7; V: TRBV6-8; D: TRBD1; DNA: TGTGCCAGCACCATAACAGGGGGAGGCTACGAGCAGTACTTC; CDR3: CASTITGGGYEQYF
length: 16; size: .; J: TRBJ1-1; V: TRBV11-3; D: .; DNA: TGTGCCAGCAGCCAACGGTGGGGCAGGGAGGGAACTGAAGCTTTCTTT; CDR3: CASSQRWGREGTEAFF
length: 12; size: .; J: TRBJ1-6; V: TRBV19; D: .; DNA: TGTGCCAGTAGTCTCATCGGTGGACCCCTCCACTTT; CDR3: CASSLIGGPLHF
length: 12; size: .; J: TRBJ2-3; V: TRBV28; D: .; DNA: TGTGCCAGCAGAGATTCGGCAGATACGCAGTATTTT; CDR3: CASRDSADTQYF
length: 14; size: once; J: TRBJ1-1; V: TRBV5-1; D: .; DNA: TGCGCCAGCAGCCGGCGGGAGATGAACACTGAAGCTTTCTTT; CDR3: CASSRREMNTEAFF
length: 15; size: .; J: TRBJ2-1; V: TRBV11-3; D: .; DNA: TGTGCCAGCAGCATAAGGACCGTGGCTAGGGGTGAGCAGTTCTTC; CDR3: CASSIRTVARGEQFF
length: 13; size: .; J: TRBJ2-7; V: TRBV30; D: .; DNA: TGTGCCTGGATAGGCCACGATACCTACGAGCAGTACTTC; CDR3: CAWIGHDTYEQYF
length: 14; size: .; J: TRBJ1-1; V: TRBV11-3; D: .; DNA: TGTGCCAGCAGCCTAGGATTGGTTTGGACCGAAGCTTTCTTT; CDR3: CASSLGLVWTEAFF
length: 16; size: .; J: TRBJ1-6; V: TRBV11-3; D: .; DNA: TGTGCCAGCAGCTTGGCCGGGACCTACTATAATTCACCCCTCCACTTT; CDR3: CASSLAGTYYNSPLHF
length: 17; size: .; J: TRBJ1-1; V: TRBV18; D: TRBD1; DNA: TGTGCCAGCTCCCTGATGGACAGGGGTGATGGTAGAGCTGAAGCTTTCTTT; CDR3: CASSLMDRGDGRAEAFF
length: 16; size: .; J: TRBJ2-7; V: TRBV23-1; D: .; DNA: TGCGCCAGCAGCTTGGCCCCGGCGGGGGCCCGTTGGGAGCAGTACTTC; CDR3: CASSLAPAGARWEQYF
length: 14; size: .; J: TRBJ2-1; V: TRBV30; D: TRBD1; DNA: TGTGCCTGGAGTCCTGACAGGGACTACAATGAGCAGTTCTTC; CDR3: CAWSPDRDYNEQFF
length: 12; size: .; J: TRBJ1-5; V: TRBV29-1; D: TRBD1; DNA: TGCAGCGTCGGGAACAGGGGGCAGCCCCAGCATTTT; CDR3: CSVGNRGQPQHF
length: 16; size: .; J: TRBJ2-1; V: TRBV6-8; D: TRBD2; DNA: TGTGCCAGCAGTAGGGGCGGAGGGGAGGGTCGAAATGAGCAGTTCTTC; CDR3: CASSRGGGEGRNEQFF
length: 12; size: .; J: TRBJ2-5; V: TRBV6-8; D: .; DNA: TGTGCCAGCAGTGGGGGTAGAGAGACCCAGTACTTC; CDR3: CASSGGRETQYF
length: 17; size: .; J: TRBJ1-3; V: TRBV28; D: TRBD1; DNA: TGTGCCAGCAGTTCATATTTGACAGGGGTCCCGCGGAACACCATATATTTT; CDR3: CASSSYLTGVPRNTIYF
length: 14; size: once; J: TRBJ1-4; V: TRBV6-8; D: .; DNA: TGTGCCAGCAGCCCGGCTCGGGGGCCCGAAAAACTGTTTTTT; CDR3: CASSPARGPEKLFF
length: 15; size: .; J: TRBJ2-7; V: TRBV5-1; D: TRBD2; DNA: TGCGCCAGCAGGAGCACCGGGGGGGGCTCCTACGAGCAGTACTTC; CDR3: CASRSTGGGSYEQYF
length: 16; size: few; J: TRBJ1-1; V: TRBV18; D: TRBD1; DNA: TGTGCCAGCTCAACCCAGACAGGGGGCCTGAACACTGAAGCTTTCTTT; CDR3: CASSTQTGGLNTEAFF
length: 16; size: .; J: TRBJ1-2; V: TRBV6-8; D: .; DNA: TGTGCCAGCAGTTTCCCTGCCGAAACGACAGCGGCAGGCTACACCTTC; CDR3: CASSFPAETTAAGYTF